These T cell receptor beta chains were read from a single sample in a study of immune cell composition in non-small cell lung cancer. TCRdb keeps only in-frame clones here, not all; method: immunoSEQ multiplex PCR. The table records some 5,000 clones, approximately 83% of them present only once. Sequencing was carried out using lung tumor tissue. Receptors were obtained from a human donor with non-small cell lung cancer. Both conserved end residues are part of each CDR3. D genes are given only for firm matches. Only part of the rows carry a size: once, few, many, or a class if the clone is expanded.

TRBJ2-1 | - | TRBV6-4 | TRBD2 | CASSAGLAGGNEQFF | TGTGCCAGCAGTGCGGGACTAGCGGGAGGCAATGAGCAGTTCTTC
TRBJ2-3 | - | TRBV7-2 | TRBD1 | CASSLGQTSTDTQYF | TGTGCCAGCAGCCTGGGACAGACTAGCACAGATACGCAGTATTTT
TRBJ1-2 | few | TRBV6-1 | - | CASSEARDGYTF | TGTGCCAGCAGTGAGGCCAGGGATGGCTACACCTTC
TRBJ1-2 | - | TRBV29-1 | - | CSVSRPFRQDYGYTF | TGCAGCGTTTCCAGGCCCTTTAGACAGGACTATGGCTACACCTTC
TRBJ2-1 | - | TRBV7-8 | TRBD2 | CASSLARSSGRVEDEQFF | TGTGCCAGCAGCTTAGCTAGGAGTAGCGGGAGGGTGGAGGATGAGCAGTTCTTC
TRBJ2-7 | - | TRBV2 | TRBD2 | CASSDQRGGRDEQYF | TGTGCCAGCAGCGACCAAAGGGGCGGGAGGGACGAGCAGTACTTC
TRBJ1-4 | - | TRBV28 | TRBD1 | CASSSGQGEKLFF | TGTGCCAGCAGTTCCGGACAGGGTGAAAAACTGTTTTTT
TRBJ1-5 | - | TRBV15 | - | CATSRDSSYQPQHF | TGTGCCACCAGCAGAGATAGTAGTTATCAGCCCCAGCATTTT
TRBJ1-3 | - | TRBV19 | - | CASSIGVPGNTIYF | TGTGCCAGTAGTATCGGGGTACCTGGAAACACCATATATTTT
TRBJ2-5 | - | TRBV7-3 | TRBD2 | CASSLRGGAGGTQYF | TGTGCCAGCAGCTTAAGGGGGGGTGCCGGGGGGACCCAGTACTTC
TRBJ2-7 | - | TRBV28 | - | CASGGSGSYEQYF | TGTGCCAGCGGAGGGTCGGGGTCCTACGAGCAGTACTTC
TRBJ2-1 | once | TRBV30 | - | CAWSERIGGNEQFF | TGTGCCTGGAGTGAGAGAATAGGAGGCAATGAGCAGTTCTTC
TRBJ1-3 | - | TRBV6-5 | - | CASSYGESGNTIYF | TGTGCCAGCAGTTACGGGGAGTCTGGAAACACCATATATTTT
TRBJ2-1 | - | TRBV7-2 | TRBD1 | CASSLSSGQDNNEQFF | TGTGCCAGCAGCTTAAGTTCTGGACAGGACAACAATGAGCAGTTCTTC